The source of this TCR beta chain is a study of cytotoxic CD8 clonotypes in ibrutinib-treated CLL. Background on the study: Collecting the response samples happened after a median roughly eleven months of treatment, with a range of 6 to 36.

Data came from immunoSEQ multiplex PCR; TCRdb stores just in-frame clones and leaves some out. Of 200,000 or so clones in the sample, 70% were seen once. V dropped 6 bases and J dropped 4; count of bases not matched to a gene: 11. Looked up from germline, CDR1 is MNHEY and CDR2 is SMNVEV (reference sequence). The CDR3 is 15 residues long. The genes are TRBV27 and TRBJ2-5; 7 positions match TRBD2. Sample: PBMCs, taken after 12 months of ibrutinib treatment. The source of this sequence is a human donor with chronic lymphocytic leukemia. The CDR3 sequence is CASRLRDLAGETQYF. The CDR3, as DNA: TGTGCCAGCAGGCTCCGGGACTTAGCGGGAGAGACCCAGTACTTC.